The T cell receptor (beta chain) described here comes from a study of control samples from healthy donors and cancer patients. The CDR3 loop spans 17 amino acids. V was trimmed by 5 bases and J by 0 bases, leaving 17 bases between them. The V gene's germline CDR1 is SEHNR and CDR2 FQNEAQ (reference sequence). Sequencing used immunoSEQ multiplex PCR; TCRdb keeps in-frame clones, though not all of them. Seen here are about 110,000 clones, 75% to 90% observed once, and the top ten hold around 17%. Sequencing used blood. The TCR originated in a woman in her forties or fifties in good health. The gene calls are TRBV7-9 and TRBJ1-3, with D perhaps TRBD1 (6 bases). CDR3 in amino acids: CASSPPQGQSSGNTIYF. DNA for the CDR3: TGTGCCAGCAGCCCCCCACAGGGTCAGAGCTCTGGAAACACCATATATTTT.